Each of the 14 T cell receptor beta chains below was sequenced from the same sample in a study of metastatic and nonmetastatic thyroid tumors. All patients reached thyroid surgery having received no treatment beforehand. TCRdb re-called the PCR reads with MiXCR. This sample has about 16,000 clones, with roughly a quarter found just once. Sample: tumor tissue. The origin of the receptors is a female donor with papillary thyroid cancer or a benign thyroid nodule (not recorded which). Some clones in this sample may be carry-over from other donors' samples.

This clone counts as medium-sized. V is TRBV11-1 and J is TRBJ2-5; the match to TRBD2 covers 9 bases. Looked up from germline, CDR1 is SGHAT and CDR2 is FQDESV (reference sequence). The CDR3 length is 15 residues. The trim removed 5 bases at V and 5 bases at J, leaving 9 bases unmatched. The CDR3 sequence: CASSQLAGLRETQYF. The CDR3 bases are TGTGCCAGCAGCCAACTAGCGGGCCTAAGGGAGACCCAGTACTTC.

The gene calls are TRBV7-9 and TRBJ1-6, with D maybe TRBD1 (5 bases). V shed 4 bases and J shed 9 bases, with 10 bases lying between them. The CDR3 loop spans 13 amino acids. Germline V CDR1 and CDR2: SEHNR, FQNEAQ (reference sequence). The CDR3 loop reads CASSWDFGSPLHF. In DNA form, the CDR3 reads TGTGCCAGCAGCTGGGACTTCGGTTCACCCCTCCACTTT. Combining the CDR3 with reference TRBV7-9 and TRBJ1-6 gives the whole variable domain DTGVSQNPRHKITKRGQNVTFRCDPISEHNRLYWYRQTLGQGPEFLTYFQNEAQLEKSRLLSDRFSAERPKGSFSTLEIQRTEQGDSAMYLCASSWDFGSPLHFGNGTRLTVT.

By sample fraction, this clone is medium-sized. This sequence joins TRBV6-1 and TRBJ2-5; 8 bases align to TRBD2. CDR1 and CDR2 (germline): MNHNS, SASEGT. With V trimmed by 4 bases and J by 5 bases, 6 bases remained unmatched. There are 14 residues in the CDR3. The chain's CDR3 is CASSAAGVRETQYF. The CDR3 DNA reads TGTGCCAGCAGTGCAGCGGGAGTTAGGGAGACCCAGTACTTC.

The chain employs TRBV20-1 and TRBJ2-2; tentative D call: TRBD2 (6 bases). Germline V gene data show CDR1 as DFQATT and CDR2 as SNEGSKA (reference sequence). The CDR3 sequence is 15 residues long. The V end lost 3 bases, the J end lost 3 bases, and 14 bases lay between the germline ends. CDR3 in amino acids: CSARLAGRDTGELFF. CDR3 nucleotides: TGCAGTGCTAGGCTGGCGGGGCGGGACACCGGGGAGCTGTTTTTT.

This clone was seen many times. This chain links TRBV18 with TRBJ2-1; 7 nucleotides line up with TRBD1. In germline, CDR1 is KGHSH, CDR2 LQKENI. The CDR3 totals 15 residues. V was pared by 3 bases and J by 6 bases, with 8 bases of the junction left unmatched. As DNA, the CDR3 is TGTGCCAGCTCACCGCGGACAGGCGGAAGCAATGAGCAGTTCTTC. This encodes CASSPRTGGSNEQFF.

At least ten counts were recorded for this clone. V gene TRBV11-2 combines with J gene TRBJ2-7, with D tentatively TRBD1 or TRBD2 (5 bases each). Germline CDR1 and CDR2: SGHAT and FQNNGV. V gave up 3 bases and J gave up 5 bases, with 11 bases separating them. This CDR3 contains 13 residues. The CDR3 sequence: CASSFEGLHEQYF. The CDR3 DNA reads TGTGCCAGCAGCTTCGAGGGGCTGCACGAGCAGTACTTC.

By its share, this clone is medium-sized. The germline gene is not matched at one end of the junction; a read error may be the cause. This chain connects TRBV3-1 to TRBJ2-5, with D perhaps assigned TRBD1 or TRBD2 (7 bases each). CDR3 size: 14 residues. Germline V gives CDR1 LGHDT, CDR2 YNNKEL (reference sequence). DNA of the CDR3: TGTGCCAGCAGCCAAGGGGGAGGGGGCCTTGAAATAACTTTC. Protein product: CASSQGGGGLEITF.

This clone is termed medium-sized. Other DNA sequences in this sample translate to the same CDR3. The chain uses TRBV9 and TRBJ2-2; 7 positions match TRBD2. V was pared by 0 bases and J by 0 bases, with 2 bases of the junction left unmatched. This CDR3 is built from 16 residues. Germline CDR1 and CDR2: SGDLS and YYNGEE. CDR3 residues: CASSVGGGANTGELFF. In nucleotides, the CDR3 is TGTGCCAGCAGCGTAGGTGGGGGGGCGAACACCGGGGAGCTGTTTTTT. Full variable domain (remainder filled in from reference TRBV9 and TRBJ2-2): DSGVTQTPKHLITATGQRVTLRCSPRSGDLSVYWYQQSLDQGLQFLIQYYNGEERAKGNILERFSAQQFPDLHSELNLSSLELGDSALYFCASSVGGGANTGELFFGEGSRLTVL.

CDR3 in amino acids: CASSHTGSAYGYTF. The DNA for the CDR3 is TGTGCCAGCAGCCATACAGGGTCGGCCTATGGCTACACCTTC. The rearrangement joins TRBV7-9 to TRBJ1-2, with TRBD1 as a possible D gene (6 bases). V dropped 5 bases and J dropped 4 bases, with 14 bases sitting between them. CDR1 and CDR2 from the germline V gene are SEHNR and FQNEAQ (reference sequence). The CDR3 contains 14 residues.

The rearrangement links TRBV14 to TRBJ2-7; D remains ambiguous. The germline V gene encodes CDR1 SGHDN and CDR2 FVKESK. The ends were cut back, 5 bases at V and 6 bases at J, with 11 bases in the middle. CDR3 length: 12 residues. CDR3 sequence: CASSIQRFEQYF. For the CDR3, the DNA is TGTGCCAGCAGCATTCAAAGGTTCGAGCAGTACTTC.

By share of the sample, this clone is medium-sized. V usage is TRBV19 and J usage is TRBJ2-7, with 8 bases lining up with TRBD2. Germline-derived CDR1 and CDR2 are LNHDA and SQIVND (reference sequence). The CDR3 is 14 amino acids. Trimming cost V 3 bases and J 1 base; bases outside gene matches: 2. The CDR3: CASSMSSGSYEQYF. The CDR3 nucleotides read TGTGCCAGTAGTATGTCTAGCGGGTCCTACGAGCAGTACTTC.

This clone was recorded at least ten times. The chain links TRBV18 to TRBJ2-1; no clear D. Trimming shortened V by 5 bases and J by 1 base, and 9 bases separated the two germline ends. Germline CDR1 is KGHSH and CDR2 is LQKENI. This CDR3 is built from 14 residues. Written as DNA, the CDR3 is TGTGCCAGCTCAGGTGGAGCGTCCTACAATGAGCAGTTCTTC. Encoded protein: CASSGGASYNEQFF.

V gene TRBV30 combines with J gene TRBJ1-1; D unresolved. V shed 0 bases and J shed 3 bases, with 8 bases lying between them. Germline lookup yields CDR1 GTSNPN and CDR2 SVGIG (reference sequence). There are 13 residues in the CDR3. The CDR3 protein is CAWSVREHTEAFF. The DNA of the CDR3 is TGTGCCTGGAGTGTAAGGGAACACACTGAAGCTTTCTTT. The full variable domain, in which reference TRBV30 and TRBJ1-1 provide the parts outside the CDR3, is SQTIHQWPATLVQPVGSPLSLECTVEGTSNPNLYWYRQAAGRGLQLLFYSVGIGQISSEVPQNLSASRPQDRQFILSSKKLLLSDSGFYLCAWSVREHTEAFFGQGTRLTVV.

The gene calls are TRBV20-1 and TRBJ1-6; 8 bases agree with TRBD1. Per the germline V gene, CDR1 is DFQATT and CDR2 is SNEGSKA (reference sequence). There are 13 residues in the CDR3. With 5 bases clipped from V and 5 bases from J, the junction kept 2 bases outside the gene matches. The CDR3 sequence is CSARTGNNSPLHF. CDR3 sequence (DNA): TGCAGTGCTCGGACAGGGAATAATTCACCCCTCCACTTT.